The 26 T cell receptor beta chains in this list originate from one sample, sequenced in a study of human T cells and chemical hapten exposure (dated by TCRdb to the early 2020s). The time point tag for this specimen amounts to: pre-sensitization, week 0. This sample's treatment or condition label indicates: therapeutic diphenylcyclopropenone sensitization with weekly scalp DPC. Library preparation employed RACE. The sequencer was a NextSeq 500. TCRdb trimmed the raw reads at Q25, called clones with MiXCR and kept productive beta chains. Each record represents a unique CDR3 protein, reported with the most common genes and DNA among its rows. The sample includes 100,000 to 150,000 distinct CDR3 sequences, with roughly 14% observed a single time. Of the sample, 2.5% to 3% falls within the top ten clones. The sample was whole blood, taken in connection with sensitization to the hapten diphenylcyclopropenone (DPC). These receptors were collected from a woman between 18 and 30 years old with alopecia areata. Some clones in this sample may be carry-over from other donors' samples.

In DNA form, the CDR3 reads TGTGCCAGCAAGGCAGGCCCGTACCAAGAGACCCAGTACTTC. This gives the protein CASKAGPYQETQYF. The rearrangement links TRBV28 to TRBJ2-5; no clear D gene. Trimming stripped 7 bases from V and 0 bases from J, with 12 bases between. This CDR3 spans 14 amino acids. Looked up from germline, CDR1 is MDHEN and CDR2 is SYDVKM.

This chain joins TRBV2 and TRBJ2-7; D may correspond to TRBD1 or TRBD2 (5 bases each). CDR1 is SNHLY and CDR2 is FYNNEI in the germline V gene. V was trimmed by 2 bases and J by 0 bases, leaving 11 bases between them. This CDR3 has 15 amino acids. The CDR3 sequence is CASSERAGSSYEQYF. CDR3 nucleotides: TGTGCCAGCAGTGAACGGGCAGGGAGCTCCTACGAGCAGTACTTC.

In this sample, this clonotype turned up many times. The rearrangement uses TRBV11-2 and TRBJ1-6; TRBD1 agrees at 8 bases. Germline V CDR1 and CDR2: SGHAT, FQNNGV. The CDR3 runs to 15 residues. V gave up 6 bases and J gave up 3 bases; unmatched junction bases: 4. The CDR3 here is CASSRTGNYNSPLHF. DNA of the CDR3: TGTGCCAGCAGTCGGACAGGGAACTATAATTCACCCCTCCACTTT.

There are a few counts of this clonotype. The rearrangement joins TRBV15 to TRBJ1-6; D is undetermined. V was shortened by 3 bases and J by 6 bases, with 9 bases between the two germline ends. The CDR3 is made up of 14 amino acids. Germline CDR1 reads LNHNV; CDR2 reads YYDKDF (reference sequence). The CDR3: CATSSLGSNSPLHF. The CDR3 nucleotides are TGTGCCACCAGCAGTTTAGGGTCTAATTCACCCCTCCACTTT.

This clonotype occurred a few times. CDR3 sequence: CASSPPNGRGLSYEQYF. The CDR3 nucleotides read TGTGCCAGCTCACCACCGAACGGTAGGGGACTTTCCTACGAGCAGTACTTC. The genes are TRBV18 and TRBJ2-7; D possibly corresponds to TRBD2 (6 bases). CDR1 is KGHSH and CDR2 is LQKENI in the germline V gene. V lost 0 bases to trimming and J lost 1 base, with 16 bases between them. The CDR3 spans 17 residues.

V gene TRBV4-1 combines with J gene TRBJ2-2, with TRBD1 identical over 7 bases. The length of the CDR3 is 17 residues. Germline CDR1 MGHRA, CDR2 YSYEKL. V trimming: 0 bases; J trimming: 1 base; junction bases outside the gene matches: 5. The CDR3 is CASSQEDGTVNTGELFF. For the CDR3, the DNA is TGCGCCAGCAGCCAAGAAGACGGGACAGTGAACACCGGGGAGCTGTTTTTT.

This clonotype was counted between two and nine times. V is TRBV11-2 and J is TRBJ2-1, with a weak D call TRBD2 (7 bases). Trimming took off 5 bases at V and 1 base at J, with 12 bases between the two ends. CDR3 length: 15 amino acids. Germline V gives CDR1 SGHAT, CDR2 FQNNGV. CDR3 nucleotides: TGTGCCAGCAGCCTGCGGGGGCTGTCCTACAATGAGCAGTTCTTC. It encodes CASSLRGLSYNEQFF.

In its sample, this clonotype was seen many times. This chain links TRBV3-1 with TRBJ2-1; 8 bases agree with TRBD1. This CDR3 has 12 amino acids. The V and J ends lost 4 bases and 8 bases, in that order; junction bases with no gene match: 1. Germline CDR1 reads LGHDT; CDR2 reads YNNKEL (reference sequence). CDR3 bases: TGTGCCAGCAGCCCGACAGGGGATGAGCAGTTCTTC. Translating it yields CASSPTGDEQFF.

The gene calls are TRBV7-9 and TRBJ1-1; D not resolved. Trimming left V 5 bases short and J 7 bases short, with 8 bases between. The CDR3 is made up of 11 amino acids. CDR1 SEHNR and CDR2 FQNEAQ come from the germline V gene (reference sequence). The DNA of the CDR3 is TGTGCCAGCAGCCCGTACAATGAAGCTTTCTTT. Protein product: CASSPYNEAFF. Full variable domain (remainder filled in from reference TRBV7-9 and TRBJ1-1): DTGVSQNPRHKITKRGQNVTFRCDPISEHNRLYWYRQTLGQGPEFLTYFQNEAQLEKSRLLSDRFSAERPKGSFSTLEIQRTEQGDSAMYLCASSPYNEAFFGQGTRLTVV.

A few counts support this clonotype. The chain joins TRBV7-2 to TRBJ1-2; weak D call: TRBD1 (5 bases). V was trimmed by 5 bases and J by 4 bases, leaving 14 bases between them. CDR3 size: 14 residues. CDR1 and CDR2 from the germline V gene are SGHTA and FQGNSA. The CDR3 here is CASSQTGLVYGYTF. CDR3 coding DNA: TGTGCCAGCAGCCAAACGGGGCTGGTCTATGGCTACACCTTC.

This clonotype was seen a handful of times. This rearrangement joins TRBV23-1 to TRBJ1-5, with 7 positions matching TRBD1. Being an ORF, TRBV23-1 has a function that is uncertain. The junction had 7 bases not matched to a gene; V was cut back by 0 bases and J by 5 bases. This CDR3 has 16 amino acids. Written as DNA, the CDR3 is TGCGCCAGCAGTCAATCTTCCGGGACAGATTATCAGCCCCAGCATTTT. This gives the protein CASSQSSGTDYQPQHF.

This clonotype occurred many times. The gene calls are TRBV7-6 and TRBJ1-1, with unresolved D. This CDR3 contains 13 residues. CDR1 and CDR2 (germline): SGHVS, FNYEAQ. Trimming removed 3 bases at V and 6 bases at J, with 11 bases between. The CDR3 loop reads CASSLKQAAEAFF. For the CDR3, the DNA is TGTGCCAGCAGCTTGAAGCAGGCGGCTGAAGCTTTCTTT.

This clonotype has ten or more counts. The J gene is TRBJ1-3, the V gene TRBV9; D gene ambiguous. The length of the CDR3 is 11 residues. The germline V gene encodes CDR1 SGDLS and CDR2 YYNGEE. The V gene lost 0 bases and the J gene lost 5 bases, with 0 bases spanning the gap. CDR3: CASSVGNTIYF. Here the CDR3 DNA reads TGTGCCAGCAGCGTAGGAAACACCATATATTTT.

The sample holds many counts of this clonotype. CDR3 sequence (DNA): TGTGCCAGCAGCCCCTTGGCGGGGGGCAGCAATGAGCAGTTCTTC. It is translated as CASSPLAGGSNEQFF. This chain connects TRBV7-2 to TRBJ2-1; TRBD2 matches at 8 bases. This CDR3 is built from 15 residues. Germline values: CDR1 SGHTA, CDR2 FQGNSA. Unmatched junction bases numbered 9, after V lost 5 bases and J lost 6 bases.

The sample holds many counts of this clonotype. This chain links TRBV20-1 with TRBJ2-7; possible D gene TRBD2, 6 bases. V shed 0 bases and J shed 6 bases, with 9 bases lying between them. In germline, CDR1 is DFQATT, CDR2 SNEGSKA (reference sequence). CDR3 length: 12 residues. The CDR3 DNA sequence: TGCAGTGCTAGAGAGGCGGGGTTCGAGCAGTACTTC. Its translation is CSAREAGFEQYF.

The chain employs TRBV18 and TRBJ2-3, with D possibly being TRBD1 (5 bases). V shed 1 base and J shed 2 bases, with 7 bases lying between them. The CDR3 runs 14 residues. Germline CDR1 KGHSH, CDR2 LQKENI. CDR3 loop: CASSPRQSTDTQYF. The CDR3 DNA reads as TGTGCCAGCTCACCACGACAGTCCACAGATACGCAGTATTTT.

The CDR3 DNA follows: TGTGCCAGCAGCTTGCGGGGGGCACACAATGAGCAGTTCTTC. Translated: CASSLRGAHNEQFF. The gene calls are TRBV7-8 and TRBJ2-1; 8 nucleotides match TRBD2. The CDR3 length is 14 residues. With V trimmed by 3 bases and J by 5 bases, 3 bases remained unmatched. In germline, CDR1 is SGHVS, CDR2 FQNEAQ.

The chain uses TRBV18 and TRBJ1-1; 7 bases match TRBD1. Germline V lookup: CDR1 KGHSH, CDR2 LQKENI. CDR3 length: 14 amino acids. The ends lost 3 bases at V and 4 bases at J; junction bases unmatched: 5. CDR3 residues: CASSPDRSGTEAFF. The CDR3 coding sequence is TGTGCCAGCTCACCGGACAGGTCGGGCACTGAAGCTTTCTTT.

This clonotype showed up just a few times. The V gene is TRBV24-1, the J gene TRBJ1-1; 7 bases are shared with TRBD1. With 3 bases clipped from V and 0 bases from J, the junction kept 3 bases outside the gene matches. Germline V lookup: CDR1 KGHDR, CDR2 SFDVKD. This CDR3 is 15 amino acids long. CDR3 amino acids: CATSDRGQLNTEAFF. The CDR3 DNA is TGTGCCACCAGTGATCGGGGACAGCTGAACACTGAAGCTTTCTTT.

V gene TRBV7-8 combines with J gene TRBJ1-2; 9 bases align to TRBD1. This CDR3 region has 17 residues. Germline values: CDR1 SGHVS, CDR2 FQNEAQ. Trimming took 5 bases from V and 8 from J; bases not matched to a gene: 18. CDR3 nucleotides: TGTGCCAGCAGCACCACAGGGGGCCGAGGTCTAACTATGGGCTACACCTTC. Its protein is CASSTTGGRGLTMGYTF.

Turning to this clonotype: An end of the junction differs from the germline gene, which may be a read error. The V and J genes are TRBV10-1 and TRBJ2-3, with 9 positions matching TRBD2. The length of the CDR3 is 18 residues. Germline loops: CDR1 WNHNN, CDR2 SYGVQD (reference sequence). Here the CDR3 reads CASSELKGTSRAGITQYF. Here the CDR3 DNA reads TGCGCCAGCAGCGAGTTGAAGGGGACTAGCCGCGCGGGGATTACGCAGTATTTT.

This clonotype was counted between two and nine times. The CDR3 spells CASSHPRLLGEQFF. CDR3 nucleotide sequence: TGTGCCAGCAGCCACCCCCGACTACTAGGTGAGCAGTTCTTC. The rearrangement uses TRBV6-2 or TRBV6-3 and TRBJ2-1; TRBD2 might be the D (5 bases). The CDR3 totals 14 residues. CDR1 is MNHEY, CDR2 SVGEGT, per germline. V was cut by 6 bases and J by 9 bases, with 18 bases left in between.

This clonotype was observed a handful of times. The chain uses TRBV6-2 or TRBV6-3 and TRBJ2-2, with 8 nucleotides matching TRBD2. Trimming at V came to 0 bases and at J to 3 bases, leaving 15 bases not matched to a gene. Looked up from germline, CDR1 is MNHEY and CDR2 is SVGEGT. There are 20 residues in the CDR3. The CDR3 region has the DNA TGTGCCAGCAGTTACTCGGCTTCCCGGGGGGGAAGTGACGACACCGGGGAGCTGTTTTTT. Translation: CASSYSASRGGSDDTGELFF.

The chain uses TRBV20-1 and TRBJ2-2, with D possibly being TRBD1 (6 bases). This CDR3 has 15 residues. Trimming took 3 bases from V and 5 from J, leaving 16 bases between them. Germline V gives CDR1 DFQATT, CDR2 SNEGSKA (reference sequence). CDR3 coding DNA: TGCAGTGCTAGCCCCGGGGCAGGGGAGACCGGGGAGCTGTTTTTT. This sequence encodes CSASPGAGETGELFF.

There are many counts of this clonotype. This chain joins TRBV7-8 and TRBJ2-1; a weak D match, TRBD1 (6 bases). Trimming stripped 0 bases from V and 8 bases from J, with 20 bases between. The length of the CDR3 is 17 residues. The germline gives CDR1 SGHVS, CDR2 FQNEAQ. The CDR3 nucleotides are TGTGCCAGCAGCTTAGCCCGACCGGGACAAAAAAGGGATGAGCAGTTCTTC. This translates into CASSLARPGQKRDEQFF. Full variable domain (outside the CDR3, taken from reference TRBV7-8 and TRBJ2-1): GAGVSQSPRYKVAKRGQDVALRCDPISGHVSLFWYQQALGQGPEFLTYFQNEAQLDKSGLPSDRFFAERPEGSVSTLKIQRTQQEDSAVYLCASSLARPGQKRDEQFFGPGTRLTVL.

This sequence joins TRBV30 and TRBJ2-2; either TRBD1 or TRBD2 may fit D (5 bases each). Germline V gene sequence: CDR1 GTSNPN, CDR2 SVGIG (reference sequence). V was clipped by 3 bases and J by 2 bases, with 13 bases between them. This CDR3 contains 15 residues. CDR3 sequence reads: CAWSGTLPNTGELFF. CDR3 DNA: TGTGCCTGGAGCGGGACGCTCCCTAACACCGGGGAGCTGTTTTTT.